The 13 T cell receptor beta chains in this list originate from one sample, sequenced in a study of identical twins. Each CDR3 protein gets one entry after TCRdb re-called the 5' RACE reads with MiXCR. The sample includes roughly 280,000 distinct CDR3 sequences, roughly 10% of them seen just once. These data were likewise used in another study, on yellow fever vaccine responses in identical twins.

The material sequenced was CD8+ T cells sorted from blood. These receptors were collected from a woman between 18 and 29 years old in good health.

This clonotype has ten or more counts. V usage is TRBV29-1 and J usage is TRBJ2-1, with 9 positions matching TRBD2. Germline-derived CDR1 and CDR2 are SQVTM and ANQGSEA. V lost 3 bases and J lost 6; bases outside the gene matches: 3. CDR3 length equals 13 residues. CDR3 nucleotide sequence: TGCAGCGTTGAGGTACTAGCGGGCAATGAGCAGTTCTTC. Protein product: CSVEVLAGNEQFF.

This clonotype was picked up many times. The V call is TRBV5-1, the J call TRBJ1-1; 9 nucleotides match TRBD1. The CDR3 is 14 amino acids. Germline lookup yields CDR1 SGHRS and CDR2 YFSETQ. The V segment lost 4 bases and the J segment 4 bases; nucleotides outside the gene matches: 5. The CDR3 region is CASSPGQGGTEAFF. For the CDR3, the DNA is TGCGCCAGCAGCCCGGGACAGGGAGGCACTGAAGCTTTCTTT.

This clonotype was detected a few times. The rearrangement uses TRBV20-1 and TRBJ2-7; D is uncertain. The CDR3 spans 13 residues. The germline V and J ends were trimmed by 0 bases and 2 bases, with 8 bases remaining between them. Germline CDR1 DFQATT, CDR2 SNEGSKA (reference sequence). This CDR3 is CSARDRGTYEQYF. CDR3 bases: TGCAGTGCTAGAGATCGAGGAACCTACGAGCAGTACTTC.

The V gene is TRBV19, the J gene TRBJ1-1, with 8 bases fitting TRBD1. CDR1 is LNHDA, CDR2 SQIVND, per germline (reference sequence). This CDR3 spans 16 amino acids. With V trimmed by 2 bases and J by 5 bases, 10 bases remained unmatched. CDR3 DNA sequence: TGTGCCAGTAGTATAATTTGGCAGGGGGCGAATACTGAAGCTTTCTTT. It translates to CASSIIWQGANTEAFF.

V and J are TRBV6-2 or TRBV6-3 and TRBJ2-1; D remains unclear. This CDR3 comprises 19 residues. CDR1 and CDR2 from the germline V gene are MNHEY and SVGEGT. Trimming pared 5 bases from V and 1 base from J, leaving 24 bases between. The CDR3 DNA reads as TGTGCCAGCAGTCCCATAGAACCTCGCAAGAAAGAGTCCTACAATGAGCAGTTCTTC. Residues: CASSPIEPRKKESYNEQFF.

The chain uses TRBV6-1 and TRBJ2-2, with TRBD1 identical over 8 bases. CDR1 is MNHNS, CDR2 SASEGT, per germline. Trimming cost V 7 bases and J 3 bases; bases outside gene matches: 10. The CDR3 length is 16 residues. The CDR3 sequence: CASIRWAGGYTGELFF. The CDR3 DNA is TGTGCCAGCATAAGATGGGCAGGGGGCTACACCGGGGAGCTGTTTTTT.

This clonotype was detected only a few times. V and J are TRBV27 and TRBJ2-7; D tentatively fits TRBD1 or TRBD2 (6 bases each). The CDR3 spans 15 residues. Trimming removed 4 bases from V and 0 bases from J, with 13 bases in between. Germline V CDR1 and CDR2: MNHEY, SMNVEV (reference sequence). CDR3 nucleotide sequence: TGTGCCAGCAGTTGGGGGGACACCAACTCCTACGAGCAGTACTTC. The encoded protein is CASSWGDTNSYEQYF.

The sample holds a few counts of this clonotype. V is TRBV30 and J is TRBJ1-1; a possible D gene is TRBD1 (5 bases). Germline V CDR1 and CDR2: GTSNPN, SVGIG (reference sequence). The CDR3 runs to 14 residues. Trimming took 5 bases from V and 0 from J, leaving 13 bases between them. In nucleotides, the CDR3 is TGTGCCTGGGGGGGGGATGTTATGAACACTGAAGCTTTCTTT. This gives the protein CAWGGDVMNTEAFF. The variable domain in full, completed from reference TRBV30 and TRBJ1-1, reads SQTIHQWPATLVQPVGSPLSLECTVEGTSNPNLYWYRQAAGRGLQLLFYSVGIGQISSEVPQNLSASRPQDRQFILSSKKLLLSDSGFYLCAWGGDVMNTEAFFGQGTRLTVV.

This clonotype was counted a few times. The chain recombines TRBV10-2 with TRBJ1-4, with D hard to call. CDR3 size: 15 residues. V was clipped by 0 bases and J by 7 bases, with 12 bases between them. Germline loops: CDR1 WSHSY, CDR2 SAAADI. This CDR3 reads CASSESNTAREKLFF. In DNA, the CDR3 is TGCGCCAGCAGTGAGTCAAACACAGCGCGTGAAAAACTGTTTTTT.

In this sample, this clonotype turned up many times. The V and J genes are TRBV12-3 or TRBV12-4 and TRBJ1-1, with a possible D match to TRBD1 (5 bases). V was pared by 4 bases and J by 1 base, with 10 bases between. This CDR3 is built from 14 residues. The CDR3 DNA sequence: TGTGCCAGCAGTTGGGGGGGTGGGAACACTGAAGCTTTCTTT. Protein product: CASSWGGGNTEAFF.

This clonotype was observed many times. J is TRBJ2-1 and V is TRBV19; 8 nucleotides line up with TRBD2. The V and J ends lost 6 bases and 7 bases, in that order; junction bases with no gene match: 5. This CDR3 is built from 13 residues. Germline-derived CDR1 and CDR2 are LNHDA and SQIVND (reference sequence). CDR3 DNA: TGTGCCAGTAGCAGCGGGGGCTTTAATGAGCAGTTCTTC. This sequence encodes CASSSGGFNEQFF.

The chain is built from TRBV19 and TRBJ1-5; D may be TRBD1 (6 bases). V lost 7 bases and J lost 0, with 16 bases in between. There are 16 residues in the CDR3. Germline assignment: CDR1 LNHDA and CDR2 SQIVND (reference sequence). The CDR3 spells CASNPQGTYSNQPQHF. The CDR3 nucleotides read TGTGCCAGTAATCCACAGGGCACATATAGCAATCAGCCCCAGCATTTT.

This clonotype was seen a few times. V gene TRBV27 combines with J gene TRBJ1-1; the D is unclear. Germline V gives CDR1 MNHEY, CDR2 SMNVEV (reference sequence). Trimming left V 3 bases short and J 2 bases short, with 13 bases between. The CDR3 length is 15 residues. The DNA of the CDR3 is TGTGCCAGCAGTTTGACTCTCGCCGGAAACACTGAAGCTTTCTTT. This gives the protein CASSLTLAGNTEAFF.